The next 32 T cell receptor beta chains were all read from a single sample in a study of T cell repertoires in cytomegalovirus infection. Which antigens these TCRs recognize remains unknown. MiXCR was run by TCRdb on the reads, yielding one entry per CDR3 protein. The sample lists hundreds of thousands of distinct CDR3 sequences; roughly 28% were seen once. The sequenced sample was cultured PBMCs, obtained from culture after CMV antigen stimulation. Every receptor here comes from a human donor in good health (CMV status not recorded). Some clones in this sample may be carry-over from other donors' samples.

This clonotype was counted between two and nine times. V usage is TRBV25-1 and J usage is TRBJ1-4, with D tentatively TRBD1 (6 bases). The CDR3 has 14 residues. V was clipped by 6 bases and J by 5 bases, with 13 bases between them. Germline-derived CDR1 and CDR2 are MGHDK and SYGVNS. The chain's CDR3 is CASSEGEGNEKLFF. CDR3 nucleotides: TGTGCCAGCAGCGAGGGGGAGGGAAATGAAAAACTGTTTTTT.

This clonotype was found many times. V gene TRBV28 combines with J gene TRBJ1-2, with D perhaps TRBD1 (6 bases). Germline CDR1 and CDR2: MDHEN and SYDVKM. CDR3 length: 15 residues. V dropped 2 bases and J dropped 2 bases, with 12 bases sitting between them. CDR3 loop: CASSLVPGENYGYTF. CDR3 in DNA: TGTGCCAGCAGTTTAGTTCCAGGGGAGAACTATGGCTACACCTTC.

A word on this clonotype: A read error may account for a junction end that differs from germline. The chain's CDR3 is CASSEVGRDSKPPAF. DNA of the CDR3: TGTGCCAGCAGTGAAGTAGGACGGGACAGCAAACCACCAGCCTTT. The chain has TRBV6-1 and TRBJ1-6; 7 nucleotides agree with TRBD1. There are 15 residues in the CDR3. Germline V gene data show CDR1 as MNHNS and CDR2 as SASEGT.

The CDR3 region has the DNA TGTGCCAGCAGCTTATTCAGGCCCTTCTCCTACGAGCAGTACTTC. Translating gives CASSLFRPFSYEQYF. This chain uses TRBV7-9 with TRBJ2-7; D not certain. Per germline, CDR1 SEHNR and CDR2 FQNEAQ (reference sequence). This CDR3 is built from 15 residues. V lost 2 bases and J lost 0, with 11 bases in between.

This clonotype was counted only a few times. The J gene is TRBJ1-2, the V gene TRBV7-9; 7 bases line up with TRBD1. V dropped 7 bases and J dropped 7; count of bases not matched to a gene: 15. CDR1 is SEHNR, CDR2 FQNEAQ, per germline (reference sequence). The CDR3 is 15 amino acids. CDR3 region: CASNEGASRMFGYTF. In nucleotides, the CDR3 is TGTGCCAGCAATGAGGGGGCCTCCAGGATGTTTGGCTACACCTTC.

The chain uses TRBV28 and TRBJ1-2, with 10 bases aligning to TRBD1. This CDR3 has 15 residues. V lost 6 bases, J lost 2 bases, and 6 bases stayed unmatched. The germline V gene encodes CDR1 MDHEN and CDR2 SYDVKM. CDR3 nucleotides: TGTGCCAGCAGCCCCGTGGGACAGGGGAACTATGGCTACACCTTC. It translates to CASSPVGQGNYGYTF.

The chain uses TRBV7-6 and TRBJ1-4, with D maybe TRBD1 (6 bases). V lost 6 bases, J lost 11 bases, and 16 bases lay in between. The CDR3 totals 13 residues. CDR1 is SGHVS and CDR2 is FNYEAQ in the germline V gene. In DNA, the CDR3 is TGTGCCAGCAGGGAAGGGGACCAGGGGAAACTGTTTTTT. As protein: CASREGDQGKLFF.

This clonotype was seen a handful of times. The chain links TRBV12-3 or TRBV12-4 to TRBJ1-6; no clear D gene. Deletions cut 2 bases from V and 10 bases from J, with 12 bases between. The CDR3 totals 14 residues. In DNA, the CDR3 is TGTGCCAGCAGTTTACAGGCTAGCGGATCACCCCTCCACTTT. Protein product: CASSLQASGSPLHF.

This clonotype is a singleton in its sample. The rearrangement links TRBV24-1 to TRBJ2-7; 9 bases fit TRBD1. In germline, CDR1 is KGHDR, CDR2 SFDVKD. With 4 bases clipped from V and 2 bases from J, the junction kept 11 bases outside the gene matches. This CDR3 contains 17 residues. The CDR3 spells CATSDSPGTGIPYEQYF. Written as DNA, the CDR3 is TGTGCCACCAGTGACTCCCCTGGGACAGGGATCCCCTACGAGCAGTACTTC.

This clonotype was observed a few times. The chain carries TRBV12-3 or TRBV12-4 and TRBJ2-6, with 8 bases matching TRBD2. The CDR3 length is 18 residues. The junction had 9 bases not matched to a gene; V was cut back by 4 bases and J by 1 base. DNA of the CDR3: TGTGCCAGCAGTTCGGGGGTCGGGGGGGGATCTGGGGCCAACGTCCTGACTTTC. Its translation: CASSSGVGGGSGANVLTF.

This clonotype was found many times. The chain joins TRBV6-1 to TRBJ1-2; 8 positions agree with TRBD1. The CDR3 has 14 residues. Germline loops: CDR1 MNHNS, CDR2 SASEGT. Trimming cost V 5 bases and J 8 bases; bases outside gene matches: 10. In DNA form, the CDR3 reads TGTGCCAGCAGTACCCGGACAGGGTACGGAGGCTACACCTTC. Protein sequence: CASSTRTGYGGYTF.

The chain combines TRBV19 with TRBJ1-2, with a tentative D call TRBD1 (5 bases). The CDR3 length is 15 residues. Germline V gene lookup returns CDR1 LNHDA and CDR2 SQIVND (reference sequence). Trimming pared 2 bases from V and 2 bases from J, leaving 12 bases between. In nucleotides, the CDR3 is TGTGCCAGTAGTATAACCGGGACGGCGAACTATGGCTACACCTTC. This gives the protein CASSITGTANYGYTF.

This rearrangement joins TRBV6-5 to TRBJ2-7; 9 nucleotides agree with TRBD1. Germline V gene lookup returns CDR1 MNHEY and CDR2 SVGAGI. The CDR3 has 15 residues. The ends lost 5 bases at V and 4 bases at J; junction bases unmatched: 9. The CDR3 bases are TGTGCCAGCAGTCGCGGGACAGGGAGGGGGTACGAGCAGTACTTC. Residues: CASSRGTGRGYEQYF.

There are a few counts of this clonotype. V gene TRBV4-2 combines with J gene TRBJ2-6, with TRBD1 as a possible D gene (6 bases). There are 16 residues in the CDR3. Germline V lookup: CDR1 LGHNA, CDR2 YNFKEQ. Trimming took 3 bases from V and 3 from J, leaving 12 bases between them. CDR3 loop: CASSQPNRVGANVLTF. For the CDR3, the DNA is TGTGCCAGCAGCCAGCCCAACAGGGTTGGGGCCAACGTCCTGACTTTC.

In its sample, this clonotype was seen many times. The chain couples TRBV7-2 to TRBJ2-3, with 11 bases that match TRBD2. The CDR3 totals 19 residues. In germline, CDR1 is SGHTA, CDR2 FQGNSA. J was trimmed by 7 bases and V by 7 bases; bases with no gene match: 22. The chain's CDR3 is CASTPLTLAGVLAPYTQYF. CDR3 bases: TGTGCCAGCACCCCCCTTACACTAGCGGGAGTTCTAGCCCCATATACGCAGTATTTT.

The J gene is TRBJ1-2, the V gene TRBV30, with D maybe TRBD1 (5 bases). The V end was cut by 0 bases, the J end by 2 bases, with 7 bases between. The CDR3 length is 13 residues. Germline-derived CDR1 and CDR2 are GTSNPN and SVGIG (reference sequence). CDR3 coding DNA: TGTGCCTGGAGTGTACAGGTGAACTATGGCTACACCTTC. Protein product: CAWSVQVNYGYTF. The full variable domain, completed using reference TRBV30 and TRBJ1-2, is SQTIHQWPATLVQPVGSPLSLECTVEGTSNPNLYWYRQAAGRGLQLLFYSVGIGQISSEVPQNLSASRPQDRQFILSSKKLLLSDSGFYLCAWSVQVNYGYTFGSGTRLTVV.

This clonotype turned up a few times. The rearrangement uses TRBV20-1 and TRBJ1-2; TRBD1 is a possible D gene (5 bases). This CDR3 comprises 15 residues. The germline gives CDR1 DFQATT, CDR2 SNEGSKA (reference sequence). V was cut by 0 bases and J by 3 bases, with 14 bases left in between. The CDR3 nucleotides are TGCAGTGCTAGAGATCGGCAGGGCCGGGACTATGGCTACACCTTC. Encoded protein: CSARDRQGRDYGYTF.

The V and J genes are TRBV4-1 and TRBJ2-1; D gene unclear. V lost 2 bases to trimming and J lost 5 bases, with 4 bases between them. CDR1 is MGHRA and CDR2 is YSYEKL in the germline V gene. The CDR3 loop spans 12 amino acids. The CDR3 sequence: CASSQTHNEQFF. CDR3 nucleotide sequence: TGCGCCAGCAGCCAAACCCACAATGAGCAGTTCTTC.

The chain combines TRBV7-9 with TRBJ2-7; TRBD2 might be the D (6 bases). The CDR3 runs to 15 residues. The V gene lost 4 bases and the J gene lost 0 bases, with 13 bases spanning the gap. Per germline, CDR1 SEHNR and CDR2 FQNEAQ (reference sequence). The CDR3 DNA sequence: TGTGCCAGCAGCTCGGACTATAGAAGCTCCTACGAGCAGTACTTC. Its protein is CASSSDYRSSYEQYF.

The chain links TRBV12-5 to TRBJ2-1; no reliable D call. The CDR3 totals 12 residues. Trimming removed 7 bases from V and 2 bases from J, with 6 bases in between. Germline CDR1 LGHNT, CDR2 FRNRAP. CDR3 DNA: TGTGCTAGTGCCCTTACCTACAATGAGCAGTTCTTC. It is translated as CASALTYNEQFF.

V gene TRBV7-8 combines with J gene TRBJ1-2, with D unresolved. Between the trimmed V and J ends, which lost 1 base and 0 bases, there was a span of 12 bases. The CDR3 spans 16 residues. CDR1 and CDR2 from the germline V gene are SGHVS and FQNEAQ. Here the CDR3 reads CASSLVPVRPNYGYTF. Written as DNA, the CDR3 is TGTGCCAGCAGCTTAGTTCCCGTGCGTCCTAACTATGGCTACACCTTC. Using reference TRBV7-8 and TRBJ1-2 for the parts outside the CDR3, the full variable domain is GAGVSQSPRYKVAKRGQDVALRCDPISGHVSLFWYQQALGQGPEFLTYFQNEAQLDKSGLPSDRFFAERPEGSVSTLKIQRTQQEDSAVYLCASSLVPVRPNYGYTFGSGTRLTVV.

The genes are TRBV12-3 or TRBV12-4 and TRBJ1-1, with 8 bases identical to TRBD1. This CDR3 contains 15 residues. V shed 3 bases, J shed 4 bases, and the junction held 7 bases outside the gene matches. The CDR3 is CASSFLSGGITEAFF. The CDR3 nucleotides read TGTGCCAGCAGTTTCCTGTCAGGGGGCATCACTGAAGCTTTCTTT.

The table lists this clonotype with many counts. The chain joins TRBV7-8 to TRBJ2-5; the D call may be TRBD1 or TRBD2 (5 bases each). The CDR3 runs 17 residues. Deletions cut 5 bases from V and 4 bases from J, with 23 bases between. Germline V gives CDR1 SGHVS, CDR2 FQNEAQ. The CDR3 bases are TGTGCCAGCAGCCGACCCCCTCTAGGGGAACGGGGAGAGACCCAGTACTTC. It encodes CASSRPPLGERGETQYF.

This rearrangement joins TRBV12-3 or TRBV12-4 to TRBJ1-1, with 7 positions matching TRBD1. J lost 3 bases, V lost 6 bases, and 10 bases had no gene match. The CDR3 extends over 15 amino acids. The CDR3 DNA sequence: TGTGCCAGCAGACGAGACAGGGATTCGTACACTGAAGCTTTCTTT. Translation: CASRRDRDSYTEAFF.

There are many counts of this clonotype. CDR3 region: CSVEGVGGAEQYF. Written as DNA, the CDR3 is TGCAGCGTTGAAGGGGTAGGGGGCGCCGAGCAGTACTTC. The chain couples TRBV29-1 to TRBJ2-7, with 7 bases lining up with TRBD1. CDR3 length equals 13 residues. V lost 1 base to trimming and J lost 6 bases; unmatched junction nucleotides: 6. The germline gives CDR1 SQVTM, CDR2 ANQGSEA.

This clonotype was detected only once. CDR3 amino acids: CASSLGPREWFF. CDR3 nucleotide sequence: TGCGCCAGCAGCTTGGGACCCCGAGAATGGTTCTTC. The chain recombines TRBV5-1 with TRBJ2-1; D gene uncertain. The CDR3 runs 12 residues. V lost 0 bases, J lost 15 bases, and 13 bases lay in between. Germline CDR1 reads SGHRS; CDR2 reads YFSETQ.

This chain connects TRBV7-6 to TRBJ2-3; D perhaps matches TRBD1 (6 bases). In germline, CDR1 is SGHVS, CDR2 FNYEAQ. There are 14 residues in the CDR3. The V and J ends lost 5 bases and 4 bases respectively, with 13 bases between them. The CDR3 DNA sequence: TGTGCCAGCAGCAATGGACAGTCGGCAGATACGCAGTATTTT. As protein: CASSNGQSADTQYF. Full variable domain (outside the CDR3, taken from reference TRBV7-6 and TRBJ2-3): GAGVSQSPRYKVTKRGQDVALRCDPISGHVSLYWYRQALGQGPEFLTYFNYEAQQDKSGLPNDRFSAERPEGSISTLTIQRTEQRDSAMYRCASSNGQSADTQYFGPGTRLTVL.

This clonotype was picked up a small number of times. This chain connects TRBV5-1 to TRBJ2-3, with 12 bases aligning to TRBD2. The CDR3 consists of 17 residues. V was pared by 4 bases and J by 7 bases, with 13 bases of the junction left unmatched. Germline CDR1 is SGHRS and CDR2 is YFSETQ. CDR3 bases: TGCGCCAGCAGCCGGGCCTCGGCTAGCGGGAGGGGGAATACGCAGTATTTT. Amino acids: CASSRASASGRGNTQYF. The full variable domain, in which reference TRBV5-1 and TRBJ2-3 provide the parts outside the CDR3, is KAGVTQTPRYLIKTRGQQVTLSCSPISGHRSVSWYQQTPGQGLQFLFEYFSETQRNKGNFPGRFSGRQFSNSRSEMNVSTLELGDSALYLCASSRASASGRGNTQYFGPGTRLTVL.

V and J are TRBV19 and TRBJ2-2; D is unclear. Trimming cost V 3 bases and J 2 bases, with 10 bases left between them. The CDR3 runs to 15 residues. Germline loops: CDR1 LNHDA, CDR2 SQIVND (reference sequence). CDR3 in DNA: TGTGCCAGTAGTATCCCAGGAGACAACACCGGGGAGCTGTTTTTT. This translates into CASSIPGDNTGELFF.

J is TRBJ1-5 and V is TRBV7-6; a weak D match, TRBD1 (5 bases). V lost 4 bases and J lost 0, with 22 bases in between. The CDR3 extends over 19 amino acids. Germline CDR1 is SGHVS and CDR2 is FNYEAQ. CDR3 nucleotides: TGTGCCAGCAGCTCCTATCAGGGCGGGGACTTCTATAGCAATCAGCCCCAGCATTTT. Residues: CASSSYQGGDFYSNQPQHF.

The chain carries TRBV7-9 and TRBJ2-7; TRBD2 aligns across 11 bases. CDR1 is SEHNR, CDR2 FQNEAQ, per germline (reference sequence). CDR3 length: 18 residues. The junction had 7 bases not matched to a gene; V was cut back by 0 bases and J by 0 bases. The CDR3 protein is CASSLASSGGQSSYEQYF. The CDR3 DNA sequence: TGTGCCAGCAGCTTAGCTTCTAGCGGGGGGCAGAGCTCCTACGAGCAGTACTTC. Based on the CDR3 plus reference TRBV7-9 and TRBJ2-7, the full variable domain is DTGVSQNPRHKITKRGQNVTFRCDPISEHNRLYWYRQTLGQGPEFLTYFQNEAQLEKSRLLSDRFSAERPKGSFSTLEIQRTEQGDSAMYLCASSLASSGGQSSYEQYFGPGTRLTVT.

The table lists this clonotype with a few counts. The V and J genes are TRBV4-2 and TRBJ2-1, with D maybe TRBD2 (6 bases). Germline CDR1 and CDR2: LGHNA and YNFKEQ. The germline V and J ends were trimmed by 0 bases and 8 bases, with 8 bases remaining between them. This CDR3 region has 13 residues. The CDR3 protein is CASSQDTGDEQFF. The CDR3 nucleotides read TGTGCCAGCAGCCAAGACACGGGGGATGAGCAGTTCTTC.